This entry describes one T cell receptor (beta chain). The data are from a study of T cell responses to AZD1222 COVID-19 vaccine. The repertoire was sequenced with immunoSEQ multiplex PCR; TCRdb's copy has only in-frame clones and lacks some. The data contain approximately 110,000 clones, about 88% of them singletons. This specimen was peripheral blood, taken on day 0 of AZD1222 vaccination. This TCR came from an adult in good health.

CDR3 bases: TGTGCCAGCAGCGGCAACTGGACTAGCGTTGACGAGCAGTACTTC. The encoded protein is CASSGNWTSVDEQYF. The V and J genes are TRBV11-3 and TRBJ2-7; 9 nucleotides agree with TRBD2. CDR1 and CDR2 from the germline V gene are SGHNT and YENEEA. The CDR3 has 15 residues. V trimming: 5 bases; J trimming: 5 bases; junction bases outside the gene matches: 10.